This T cell receptor beta chain is drawn from a study of T cell repertoires and Cas9 in healthy adults. Study-level information: SpCas9-reactive CD4 and CD8 T cells were characterized for potency, cytotoxicity and lineage.

The CDR3 is 14 residues long. The V gene's germline CDR1 is MNHEY and CDR2 SVGAGI. The V and J ends lost 10 bases and 4 bases, in that order; junction bases with no gene match: 9. Regarding this clone: Its antigen is unknown.

Study-wide results and limits: SpCas9-reactive effector T cells were reportedly restrained in vitro by SpCas9-reactive regulatory T cells.

The protocol was immunoSEQ multiplex PCR, while the TCRdb copy is restricted to in-frame clones and leaves out a portion. The sample contains more than 13,000 clones, about 89% of which appear only once. The specimen sequenced was Tregs (CD4+, CD25+, CD127-, CD137-, CD154-) from PBMCs; culture status not recorded. This rearrangement joins TRBV6-5 to TRBJ2-1; TRBD2 agrees at 8 bases. The TCR was taken from a human donor in good health. This CDR3 reads CATREAGVYNEQFF. CDR3 DNA sequence: TGTGCCACTAGGGAAGCGGGGGTATACAATGAGCAGTTCTTC.